The rows below give T cell receptor beta chains drawn from one sample of a study of T-cell memory formation after mild COVID-19. TCRdb ran MiXCR on the 5' RACE reads and lists one entry per CDR3 protein. Among approximately 350,000 distinct CDR3 sequences, roughly 13% were seen once, and the ten largest hold over 20%. The specimen sequenced was PBMCs or a T cell subset sorted from them (not recorded which). The receptor source for this set is a young man who had mild COVID-19 (a few samples of this study predate the infection). Cell type and time point are not known. Both conserved end residues are part of each CDR3. Fields, in order: V gene, D gene, CDR3 length, J gene, clone size, CDR3 protein, CDR3 DNA. D genes are given only for firm matches. Some rows mark clone size as missing; the rest say once, few, many or name a class of expanded clone.

v_gene: TRBV14
d_gene: .
len: 16
j_gene: TRBJ2-2
abundance: .
CDR3aa: CASSDEGGRRAGELFF
CDR3nt: TGTGCCAGCAGCGACGAGGGGGGTCGGCGTGCCGGGGAGCTGTTTTTT

v_gene: TRBV15
d_gene: TRBD2
len: 17
j_gene: TRBJ2-1
abundance: few
CDR3aa: CATRDSGGPGLLVEQFF
CDR3nt: TGTGCCACTAGGGATAGCGGGGGGCCCGGCCTTTTGGTTGAGCAGTTCTTC

v_gene: TRBV19
d_gene: .
len: 15
j_gene: TRBJ2-7
abundance: .
CDR3aa: CASSISSVPSYEQYF
CDR3nt: TGTGCCAGTAGTATTTCGTCGGTCCCGTCCTACGAGCAGTACTTC

v_gene: TRBV10-3
d_gene: TRBD2
len: 14
j_gene: TRBJ2-5
abundance: .
CDR3aa: CATAPGGDQETQYF
CDR3nt: TGTGCCACCGCTCCCGGGGGGGACCAAGAGACCCAGTACTTC

v_gene: TRBV11-2
d_gene: TRBD2
len: 15
j_gene: TRBJ2-1
abundance: few
CDR3aa: CASSGRTSGGFEQFF
CDR3nt: TGTGCCAGCAGCGGCAGGACTAGCGGGGGTTTTGAGCAGTTCTTC

v_gene: TRBV6-6
d_gene: TRBD1
len: 15
j_gene: TRBJ1-1
abundance: .
CDR3aa: CASRGQGVAISEAFF
CDR3nt: TGTGCCAGCAGGGGACAGGGGGTTGCTATTTCTGAAGCTTTCTTT

v_gene: TRBV5-1
d_gene: TRBD1
len: 15
j_gene: TRBJ1-1
abundance: .
CDR3aa: CASSSRSLRDSEAFF
CDR3nt: TGCGCCAGCAGCTCACGATCTCTCCGGGACAGTGAAGCTTTCTTT

v_gene: TRBV6-1
d_gene: .
len: 14
j_gene: TRBJ2-3
abundance: .
CDR3aa: CASRVRVSTDTQYF
CDR3nt: TGTGCCAGCAGGGTCCGGGTCAGCACAGATACGCAGTATTTT

v_gene: TRBV18
d_gene: .
len: 16
j_gene: TRBJ2-6
abundance: .
CDR3aa: CASSPTTYSGANVLTF
CDR3nt: TGTGCCAGCTCACCTACTACTTACTCTGGGGCCAACGTCCTGACTTTC

v_gene: TRBV5-1
d_gene: .
len: 14
j_gene: TRBJ1-4
abundance: few
CDR3aa: CASSRDPTNEKLFF
CDR3nt: TGCGCCAGCAGCCGGGACCCAACTAATGAAAAACTGTTTTTT

v_gene: TRBV20-1
d_gene: .
len: 13
j_gene: TRBJ1-2
abundance: .
CDR3aa: CSAADPWSYGYTF
CDR3nt: TGCAGTGCCGCCGATCCCTGGAGCTATGGCTACACCTTC

v_gene: TRBV21-1
d_gene: .
len: 16
j_gene: TRBJ2-3
abundance: .
CDR3aa: CASSKDLQGESDTQYF
CDR3nt: TGTGCCAGCAGCAAAGACCTACAGGGCGAATCAGATACGCAGTATTTT

v_gene: TRBV15
d_gene: .
len: 13
j_gene: TRBJ1-5
abundance: .
CDR3aa: CATSEMRNQPQHF
CDR3nt: TGTGCCACTTCGGAGATGAGGAATCAGCCCCAGCATTTT

v_gene: TRBV5-1
d_gene: .
len: 15
j_gene: TRBJ2-1
abundance: many
CDR3aa: CASSLGGGGHNEQFF
CDR3nt: TGCGCCAGCAGCTTGGGGGGCGGGGGCCACAATGAGCAGTTCTTC

v_gene: TRBV18
d_gene: TRBD1
len: 14
j_gene: TRBJ2-7
abundance: few
CDR3aa: CASSPDRVSYEQYF
CDR3nt: TGTGCCAGCTCACCGGACAGGGTCTCCTACGAGCAGTACTTC

v_gene: TRBV6-6
d_gene: .
len: 17
j_gene: TRBJ1-5
abundance: .
CDR3aa: CASSYQGGRVGNQPQHF
CDR3nt: TGTGCCAGCAGTTACCAAGGGGGGAGGGTAGGAAATCAGCCCCAGCATTTT

v_gene: TRBV11-2
d_gene: .
len: 15
j_gene: TRBJ2-2
abundance: .
CDR3aa: CASSLTVGGLGELFF
CDR3nt: TGTGCCAGCAGCTTAACGGTTGGGGGGCTGGGGGAGCTGTTTTTT

v_gene: TRBV5-1
d_gene: .
len: 15
j_gene: TRBJ2-6
abundance: few
CDR3aa: CASSSRVTGANVLTF
CDR3nt: TGCGCCAGCAGCTCACGGGTTACTGGGGCCAACGTCCTGACTTTC

v_gene: TRBV4-1
d_gene: .
len: 16
j_gene: TRBJ1-6
abundance: once
CDR3aa: CASSQDQRALNSPLHF
CDR3nt: TGCGCCAGCAGCCAAGATCAAAGGGCATTAAATTCACCCCTCCACTTT

v_gene: TRBV6-6
d_gene: TRBD1
len: 17
j_gene: TRBJ1-5
abundance: few
CDR3aa: CASSSTRDRRSNQPQHF
CDR3nt: TGTGCCAGCAGTTCAACCCGGGACAGGAGATCCAATCAGCCCCAGCATTTT

v_gene: TRBV20-1
d_gene: .
len: 14
j_gene: TRBJ2-2
abundance: many
CDR3aa: CSAPGETYTGELFF
CDR3nt: TGCAGTGCCCCGGGGGAGACTTACACCGGGGAGCTGTTTTTT

v_gene: TRBV11-1
d_gene: .
len: 15
j_gene: TRBJ2-6
abundance: .
CDR3aa: CASSRRGTGANVLTF
CDR3nt: TGTGCCAGCAGCCGGCGGGGTACTGGGGCCAACGTCCTGACTTTC

v_gene: TRBV6-1
d_gene: .
len: 15
j_gene: TRBJ2-7
abundance: many
CDR3aa: CASSDPQRSSYEQYF
CDR3nt: TGTGCCAGCAGTGACCCGCAGAGGAGCTCCTACGAGCAGTACTTC

v_gene: TRBV6-5
d_gene: .
len: 14
j_gene: TRBJ2-2
abundance: few
CDR3aa: CASCEGPNTGELFF
CDR3nt: TGTGCCAGCTGTGAAGGCCCGAACACCGGGGAGCTGTTTTTT

v_gene: TRBV6-5
d_gene: .
len: 15
j_gene: TRBJ1-1
abundance: .
CDR3aa: CASRRAGNMNTEAFF
CDR3nt: TGTGCCAGCAGACGGGCAGGGAATATGAACACTGAAGCTTTCTTT

v_gene: TRBV7-9
d_gene: .
len: 14
j_gene: TRBJ2-1
abundance: .
CDR3aa: CASSLNGYYPEQFF
CDR3nt: TGTGCCAGCAGCTTGAATGGTTATTACCCTGAGCAGTTCTTC

v_gene: TRBV5-1
d_gene: .
len: 14
j_gene: TRBJ1-5
abundance: few
CDR3aa: CASSLSRENQPQHF
CDR3nt: TGCGCCAGCAGCTTGTCCAGGGAGAATCAGCCCCAGCATTTT

v_gene: TRBV4-1
d_gene: TRBD2
len: 17
j_gene: TRBJ2-7
abundance: .
CDR3aa: CASSPSGGGSSSYEQYF
CDR3nt: TGCGCCAGCAGCCCCTCCGGCGGGGGGTCGAGCTCCTACGAGCAGTACTTC

v_gene: TRBV4-3
d_gene: .
len: 17
j_gene: TRBJ2-1
abundance: .
CDR3aa: CASSQDPGRPQINEQFF
CDR3nt: TGCGCCAGCAGCCAAGACCCCGGACGCCCCCAGATCAATGAGCAGTTCTTC

v_gene: TRBV25-1
d_gene: .
len: 10
j_gene: TRBJ2-3
abundance: .
CDR3aa: CAAGRDTQYF
CDR3nt: TGTGCCGCGGGGAGGGATACGCAGTATTTT

v_gene: TRBV7-9
d_gene: TRBD1
len: 14
j_gene: TRBJ1-2
abundance: once
CDR3aa: CASSAESGGDGYTF
CDR3nt: TGTGCCAGCAGCGCAGAATCAGGGGGCGATGGCTACACCTTC

v_gene: TRBV4-1
d_gene: .
len: 16
j_gene: TRBJ1-5
abundance: few
CDR3aa: CASSPNYPWMGQPQHF
CDR3nt: TGCGCCAGCAGCCCTAACTATCCGTGGATGGGTCAGCCCCAGCATTTT

v_gene: TRBV7-2
d_gene: .
len: 14
j_gene: TRBJ2-3
abundance: .
CDR3aa: CASSPAHPRDTQYF
CDR3nt: TGTGCCAGCAGCCCAGCGCACCCGAGGGATACGCAGTATTTT

v_gene: TRBV5-1
d_gene: TRBD2
len: 16
j_gene: TRBJ2-5
abundance: few
CDR3aa: CASSQGLAGGQETQYF
CDR3nt: TGCGCCAGCAGCCAAGGACTAGCGGGGGGACAAGAGACCCAGTACTTC

v_gene: TRBV7-2
d_gene: .
len: 15
j_gene: TRBJ1-5
abundance: many
CDR3aa: CASSLKYYSNQPQHF
CDR3nt: TGTGCCAGCAGCTTAAAGTATTATAGCAATCAGCCCCAGCATTTT

v_gene: TRBV6-2/TRBV6-3
d_gene: .
len: 12
j_gene: TRBJ1-2
abundance: few
CDR3aa: CASQRSHYGYTF
CDR3nt: TGTGCCAGCCAAAGATCCCACTATGGCTACACCTTC

v_gene: TRBV5-6
d_gene: .
len: 16
j_gene: TRBJ1-4
abundance: .
CDR3aa: CASSPSRRFEGEKLFF
CDR3nt: TGTGCCAGCAGCCCCTCTCGCAGGTTCGAAGGTGAAAAACTGTTTTTT

v_gene: TRBV5-4
d_gene: .
len: 15
j_gene: TRBJ1-2
abundance: .
CDR3aa: CASSLAPDTNYGYTF
CDR3nt: TGTGCCAGCAGCCTCGCCCCGGACACTAACTATGGCTACACCTTC

v_gene: TRBV4-2
d_gene: TRBD2
len: 16
j_gene: TRBJ2-1
abundance: few
CDR3aa: CASSQALAVPYNEQFF
CDR3nt: TGTGCCAGCAGCCAAGCACTAGCGGTGCCCTACAATGAGCAGTTCTTC

v_gene: TRBV7-2
d_gene: .
len: 13
j_gene: TRBJ1-2
abundance: .
CDR3aa: CASSLDAGPGYTF
CDR3nt: TGTGCCAGCAGCTTAGATGCGGGCCCTGGCTACACCTTC

v_gene: TRBV20-1
d_gene: .
len: 15
j_gene: TRBJ1-5
abundance: few
CDR3aa: CSARVAGFGNQPQHF
CDR3nt: TGCAGTGCTAGAGTGGCGGGGTTCGGCAATCAGCCCCAGCATTTT

v_gene: TRBV7-8
d_gene: .
len: 14
j_gene: TRBJ2-5
abundance: few
CDR3aa: CASSLATGEETQYF
CDR3nt: TGTGCCAGCAGCTTAGCGACCGGAGAAGAGACCCAGTACTTC

v_gene: TRBV14
d_gene: .
len: 18
j_gene: TRBJ2-1
abundance: many
CDR3aa: CASSQYTGGSSSYNEQFF
CDR3nt: TGTGCCAGCAGCCAATATACGGGCGGTTCGAGCTCCTACAATGAGCAGTTCTTC

v_gene: TRBV3-1
d_gene: .
len: 14
j_gene: TRBJ2-3
abundance: .
CDR3aa: CASSRKGDTDTQYF
CDR3nt: TGTGCCAGCAGCCGAAAGGGGGACACAGATACGCAGTATTTT

v_gene: TRBV5-1
d_gene: .
len: 15
j_gene: TRBJ2-4
abundance: .
CDR3aa: CASSFTSVSKNIQYF
CDR3nt: TGCGCCAGCAGCTTTACTAGTGTGTCCAAAAACATTCAGTACTTC

v_gene: TRBV18
d_gene: .
len: 16
j_gene: TRBJ2-5
abundance: many
CDR3aa: CASSPQGGPQDKTQYF
CDR3nt: TGTGCCAGCTCACCACAGGGGGGACCACAAGATAAGACCCAGTACTTC

v_gene: TRBV29-1
d_gene: .
len: 14
j_gene: TRBJ2-3
abundance: .
CDR3aa: CSVGGSGTSDTQYF
CDR3nt: TGCAGCGTTGGGGGTAGCGGTACGTCTGATACGCAGTATTTT

v_gene: TRBV14
d_gene: .
len: 16
j_gene: TRBJ1-1
abundance: .
CDR3aa: CASSQAIGLSNTEAFF
CDR3nt: TGTGCCAGCAGCCAAGCGATAGGGCTCTCGAACACTGAAGCTTTCTTT

v_gene: TRBV24-1
d_gene: .
len: 13
j_gene: TRBJ1-5
abundance: few
CDR3aa: CATSDLNRTPQHF
CDR3nt: TGTGCCACCAGTGATTTAAACCGAACCCCGCAGCATTTT

v_gene: TRBV12-3/TRBV12-4
d_gene: .
len: 15
j_gene: TRBJ1-3
abundance: many
CDR3aa: CASSLYRNSGNTIYF
CDR3nt: TGTGCCAGCAGTTTATACAGGAACTCTGGAAACACCATATATTTT

v_gene: TRBV5-1
d_gene: .
len: 13
j_gene: TRBJ1-6
abundance: few
CDR3aa: CASSRQDLSPLHF
CDR3nt: TGCGCCAGCAGCCGCCAGGATCTTTCACCCCTCCACTTT

v_gene: TRBV24-1
d_gene: .
len: 13
j_gene: TRBJ1-1
abundance: few
CDR3aa: CATRSDMNTEAFF
CDR3nt: TGTGCCACCAGATCAGATATGAACACTGAAGCTTTCTTT

v_gene: TRBV6-2/TRBV6-3
d_gene: .
len: 13
j_gene: TRBJ1-6
abundance: .
CDR3aa: CASSTEEDSPLHF
CDR3nt: TGTGCCAGCAGTACGGAGGAGGATTCACCCCTCCACTTT

v_gene: TRBV28
d_gene: .
len: 16
j_gene: TRBJ1-1
abundance: few
CDR3aa: CASRKLQGFMNTEAFF
CDR3nt: TGTGCCAGCCGAAAATTGCAGGGGTTCATGAACACTGAAGCTTTCTTT

v_gene: TRBV21-1
d_gene: .
len: 15
j_gene: TRBJ2-2
abundance: .
CDR3aa: CAILNGEGCTGELFF
CDR3nt: TGTGCCATCCTAAATGGCGAGGGATGCACCGGGGAGCTGTTTTTT

v_gene: TRBV6-6
d_gene: .
len: 14
j_gene: TRBJ2-7
abundance: .
CDR3aa: CASSLDPTGYEQYF
CDR3nt: TGTGCCAGCAGTTTGGACCCGACTGGCTACGAGCAGTACTTC

v_gene: TRBV6-6
d_gene: .
len: 12
j_gene: TRBJ2-5
abundance: few
CDR3aa: CASSFGAETQYF
CDR3nt: TGTGCCAGCAGTTTCGGTGCAGAGACCCAGTACTTC

v_gene: TRBV2
d_gene: .
len: 12
j_gene: TRBJ1-5
abundance: few
CDR3aa: CASQDSNQPQHF
CDR3nt: TGTGCCAGCCAGGACAGCAATCAGCCCCAGCATTTT

v_gene: TRBV10-3
d_gene: .
len: 14
j_gene: TRBJ2-7
abundance: many
CDR3aa: CAISDTKGRIEQYF
CDR3nt: TGTGCCATCAGTGACACTAAGGGACGGATCGAGCAGTACTTC